This T cell receptor beta chain emerged from a study of T cells after yellow fever vaccination. Broader study findings: Reappearance after the booster was seen for most primary-vaccination clones, at about 95% CD4 and around 90% CD8. The bulk population could contribute abundant contaminating clonotypes to FACS-sorted repertoires.

This clonotype was counted at least ten times. Its antigen is unknown. TCRdb reprocessed the 5' RACE reads with MiXCR, giving one entry per CDR3 protein. The data show a few hundred thousand distinct CDR3 sequences, more than 3.5% seen once. J gave up 6 bases and V 3 bases, and 5 bases lay outside the gene matches. Germline lookup yields CDR1 DFQATT and CDR2 SNEGSKA (reference sequence). The CDR3 totals 13 residues. The TCR sequence derives from a man aged 18 to 29 who received the YFV17D yellow fever vaccine. This material consisted of PBMCs, taken 15 days after the yellow fever booster vaccination. This chain joins TRBV20-1 and TRBJ2-3, with 8 bases fitting TRBD2. The chain's CDR3 is CSASRGGRDTQYF. Written as DNA, the CDR3 is TGCAGTGCTAGTCGGGGGGGTCGCGATACGCAGTATTTT.